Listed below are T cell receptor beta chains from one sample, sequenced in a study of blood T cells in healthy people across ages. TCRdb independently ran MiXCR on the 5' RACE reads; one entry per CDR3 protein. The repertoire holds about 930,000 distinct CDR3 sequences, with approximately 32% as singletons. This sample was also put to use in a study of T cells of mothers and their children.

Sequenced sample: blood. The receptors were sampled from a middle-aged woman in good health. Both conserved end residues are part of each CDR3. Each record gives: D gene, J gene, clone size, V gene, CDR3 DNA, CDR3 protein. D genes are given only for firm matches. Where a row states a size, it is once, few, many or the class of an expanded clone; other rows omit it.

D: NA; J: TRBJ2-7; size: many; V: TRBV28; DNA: TGTGCCAGCAGTTTATTTAGGGTTTACTCACCCTACGAGCAGTACTTC; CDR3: CASSLFRVYSPYEQYF
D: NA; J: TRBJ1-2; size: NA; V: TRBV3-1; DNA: TGTGCCAGCGGGGCATGGGGGCGAGATGGCTACACCTTC; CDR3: CASGAWGRDGYTF
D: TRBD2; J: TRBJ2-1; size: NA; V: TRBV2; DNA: TGTGCCAGCAGTGAAGGGAGGACTAGACCGGAGCAGTTCTTC; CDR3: CASSEGRTRPEQFF
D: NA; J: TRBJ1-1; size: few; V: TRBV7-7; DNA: TGTGCTAGCAGCCCATGGGAGAGGGACACTGAAGCTTTCTTT; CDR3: CASSPWERDTEAFF
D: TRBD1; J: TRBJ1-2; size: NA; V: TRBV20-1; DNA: TGCAGTGCCCACAGGGGGGCGGACTATGGCTACACCTTC; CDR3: CSAHRGADYGYTF
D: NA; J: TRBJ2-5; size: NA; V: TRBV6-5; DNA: TGTGCCAGCAGTTACAGGGGACGGAACTACAATGAGCAGTACTTC; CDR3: CASSYRGRNYNEQYF
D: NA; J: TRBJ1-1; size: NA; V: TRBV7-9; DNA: TGTGCCAGCAGCCCGCTTCACATCCAGGGGTGGAACACTGAAGCTTTCTTT; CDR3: CASSPLHIQGWNTEAFF
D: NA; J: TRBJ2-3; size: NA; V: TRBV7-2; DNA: TGTGCCAGCAGCTTAGTGGCGGGGCGGGACACAGATACGCAGTATTTT; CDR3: CASSLVAGRDTDTQYF
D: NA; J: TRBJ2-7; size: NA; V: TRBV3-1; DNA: TGTGCCAGCGGTCACGACACTTCCTACGAGCAGTACTTC; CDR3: CASGHDTSYEQYF
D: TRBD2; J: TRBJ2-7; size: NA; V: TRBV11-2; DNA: TGTGCCAGCAGCTTATATTTGGCGGGGGTCGAGCAGTACTTC; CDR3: CASSLYLAGVEQYF
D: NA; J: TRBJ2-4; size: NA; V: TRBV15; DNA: TGTGCTACCAGCAGAGATATGAATCCAGGTTCTAACATTCAGTACTTC; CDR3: CATSRDMNPGSNIQYF
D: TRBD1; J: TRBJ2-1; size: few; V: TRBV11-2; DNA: TGTGCCAGCAGCTCGGTCAGGGGGATTCAGTATGAGCAGTTCTTC; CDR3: CASSSVRGIQYEQFF
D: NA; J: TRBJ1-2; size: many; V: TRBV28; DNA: TGTGCCAGCAGTTGGCCCCAAAGGGACATCTCGGGCTACACCTTC; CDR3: CASSWPQRDISGYTF
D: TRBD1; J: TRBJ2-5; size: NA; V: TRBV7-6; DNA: TGTGCCAGCAGCTTAGTCTGGACAGGCGGAGGAGTGACCCAGTACTTC; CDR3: CASSLVWTGGGVTQYF
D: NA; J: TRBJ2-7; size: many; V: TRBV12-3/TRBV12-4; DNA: TGTGCCAGCAGTTTGTCGGCAGTCCCTTACGAGCAGTACTTC; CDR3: CASSLSAVPYEQYF
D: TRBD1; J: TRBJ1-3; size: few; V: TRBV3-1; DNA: TGTGCCAGCAGCCGGGGACAGGGTGCTGGAAACACCATATATTTT; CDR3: CASSRGQGAGNTIYF
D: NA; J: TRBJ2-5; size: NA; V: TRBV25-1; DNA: TGTGCCAGCACCGAGGGACGGAATGAACAGTACTTC; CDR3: CASTEGRNEQYF
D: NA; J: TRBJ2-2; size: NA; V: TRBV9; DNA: TGTGCCAGCAGCCCCGAAAAGGGACCGTCCGGGGAGCTGTTTTTT; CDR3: CASSPEKGPSGELFF
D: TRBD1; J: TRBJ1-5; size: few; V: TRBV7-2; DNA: TGTGCCAGCAGCTTAGCCCGGGACAGGGGAGTCGTTCAGCCCCAGCATTTT; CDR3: CASSLARDRGVVQPQHF
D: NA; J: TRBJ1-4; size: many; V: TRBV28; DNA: TGTGCCAGCAGTTCTCCGGGACGGGGGAATGAAAAACTGTTTTTT; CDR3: CASSSPGRGNEKLFF
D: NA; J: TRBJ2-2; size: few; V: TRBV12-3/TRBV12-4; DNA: TGTGCCAGCAGTTTGGAGGGGGGGGGATCCGGGGAGCTGTTTTTT; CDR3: CASSLEGGGSGELFF
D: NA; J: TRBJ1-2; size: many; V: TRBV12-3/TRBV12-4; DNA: TGTGCCAGCAGTTCACGGCCTTTTCTGGACTATGGCTACACCTTC; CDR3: CASSSRPFLDYGYTF
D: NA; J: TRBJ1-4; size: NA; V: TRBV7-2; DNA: TGTGCCAGCAGCTCCCCTCCCGACAAAAAACTGTTTTTT; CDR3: CASSSPPDKKLFF
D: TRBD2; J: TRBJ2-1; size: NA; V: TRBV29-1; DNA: TGCAGCGTCTCCTGGACTAGCGGGTTGTACAATGAGCAGTTCTTC; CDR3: CSVSWTSGLYNEQFF
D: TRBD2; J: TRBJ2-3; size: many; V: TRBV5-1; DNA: TGCGCCAGCAGAGGGAGCGGGGGAGTCACTAGCACAGATACGCAGTATTTT; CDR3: CASRGSGGVTSTDTQYF
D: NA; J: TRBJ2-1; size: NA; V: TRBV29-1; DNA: TGCAGCGTTGAAGGACCACCCGGAGATGAGCAGTTCTTC; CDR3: CSVEGPPGDEQFF
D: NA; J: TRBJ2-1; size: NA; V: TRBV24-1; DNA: TGTGCCACCAGTGACTCTCGGTTGGGCGAGACCCAGTTCTTC; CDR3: CATSDSRLGETQFF
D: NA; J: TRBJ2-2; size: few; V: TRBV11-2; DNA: TGTGCCAGCAGCTCAGCGGTTAACACCGGGGAGCTGTTTTTT; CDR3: CASSSAVNTGELFF
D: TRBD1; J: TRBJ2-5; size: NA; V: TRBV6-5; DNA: TGTGCCAGCAGTTACTCCGGACAGGGACGGGAGACCCAGTACTTC; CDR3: CASSYSGQGRETQYF
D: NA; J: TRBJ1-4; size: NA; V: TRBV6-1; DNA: TGTGCCAGCAGTGAGCAGCCGGCTATGGAAAAACTGTTTTTT; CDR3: CASSEQPAMEKLFF
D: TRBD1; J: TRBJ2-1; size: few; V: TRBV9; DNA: TGTGCCAGCAGCGTAGTCGGGCTAGGGGGCGGTGAGCAGTTCTTC; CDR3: CASSVVGLGGGEQFF
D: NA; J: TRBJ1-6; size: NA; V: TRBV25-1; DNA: TGTGCCAGCAGTGAGCCGGAGGGCTCGGGCTCACCCCTCCACTTT; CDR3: CASSEPEGSGSPLHF
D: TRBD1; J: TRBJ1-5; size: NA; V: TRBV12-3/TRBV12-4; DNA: TGTGCCAGCAGTTCCCAGGGGGCAGCAAGCTTCAATCAGCCCCAGCATTTT; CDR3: CASSSQGAASFNQPQHF